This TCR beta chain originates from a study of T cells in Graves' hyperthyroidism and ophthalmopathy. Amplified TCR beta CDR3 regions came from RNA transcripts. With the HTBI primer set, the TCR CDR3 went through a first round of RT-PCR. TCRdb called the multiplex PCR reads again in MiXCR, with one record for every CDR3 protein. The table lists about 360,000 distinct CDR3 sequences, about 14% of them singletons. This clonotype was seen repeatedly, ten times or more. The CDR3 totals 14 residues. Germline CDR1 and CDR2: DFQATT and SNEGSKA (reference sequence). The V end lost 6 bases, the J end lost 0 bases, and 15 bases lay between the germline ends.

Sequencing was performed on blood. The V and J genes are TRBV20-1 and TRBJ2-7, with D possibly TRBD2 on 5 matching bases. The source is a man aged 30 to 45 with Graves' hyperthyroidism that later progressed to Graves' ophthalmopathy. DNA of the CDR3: TGCAGTGCCCGGACTTCTGCTAGCTCCTACGAGCAGTACTTC. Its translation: CSARTSASSYEQYF.